This T cell receptor beta chain was captured by sequencing in a study of blood T cells in healthy people across ages. Background on the study: There was about one barcoded beta molecule captured by template switching per two T cells. Study findings and constraints: Donors of long life had a larger count of naive CD4+ cells and greater diversity than aged donors. Per million T cells, TCR beta diversity dropped roughly linearly as age increased.

Next came a second PCR, run for about 6 to 11 cycles, which used a sample-barcoded 5' primer along with a J-beta primer mix. TCRdb processed the 5' RACE reads anew with MiXCR; each CDR3 protein has one entry. The sample carries 540,000 or so distinct CDR3 sequences, roughly 48% recorded once. For this clonotype: What it recognizes is unknown.

Germline CDR1 reads LGHNA; CDR2 reads YNFKEQ. V was trimmed by 1 base and J by 1 base, leaving 10 bases between them. This CDR3 has 15 amino acids. Isolation recovered at least 6.5 million PBMCs from every sample. This sequence originates from an elderly man in good health. This chain links TRBV4-2 with TRBJ1-1; unclear D gene. Material: blood. The CDR3 is CASSQASLQNTEAFF. In DNA form, the CDR3 reads TGTGCCAGCAGCCAAGCCTCCTTACAGAACACTGAAGCTTTCTTT.